The T cell receptor (beta chain) described here comes from a study of blood T cell repertoires in COVID-19. Study context: The United States, Italy and Spain supplied acute and convalescent COVID-19 samples. PBMCs, B-cell-depleted T cells, or T cells provided the cDNA or gDNA that made up the material.

Under the authors' procedure: Scientists estimated how many nucleated cells there were by amplifying reference gene primers. Some clones are missing from TCRdb's copy, which holds only in-frame ones; the method was immunoSEQ multiplex PCR. D and trimming were read from the DNA, whereas the V and J calls and clone size are those reported in that table. The profile shows approximately 80,000 clones, around 69% of them singletons. Germline loops: CDR1 SGHRS, CDR2 YFSETQ. The CDR3 runs to 17 residues. V dropped 3 bases and J dropped 4 bases, with 19 bases sitting between them. This receptor was obtained from a man between 65 and 85 years old with active or convalescent COVID-19. Sequenced input: peripheral blood. This chain uses TRBV5-1 with TRBJ2-2; weak D call: TRBD2 (7 bases). The CDR3, as DNA: TGCGCCAGCAGCTCCCTTTTGGCGGGGGCGACCACCGGGGAGCTGTTTTTT. Translating it yields CASSSLLAGATTGELFF.